These T cell receptor beta chains were read from a single sample in a study of cytomegalovirus exposure and HLA in healthy donors. Here immunoSEQ multiplex PCR was the method, and the copy in TCRdb shows in-frame clones only, minus some. Here the sample spans approximately 130,000 clones, 76% being singletons. Sequencing used PBMCs. The receptors were gathered from a female donor in good health and CMV-seropositive. The CDR3 runs from the conserved cysteine through the conserved F or W. The D gene is left open where the match is weak. Expanded clones are given a class, and other clones once, few, many or no size at all.

V	D	size	J	CDR3	DNA
TRBV10-3	NA	NA	TRBJ1-1	CAISGTENTEAFF	TGTGCCATCAGTGGAACAGAGAACACTGAAGCTTTCTTT
TRBV28	NA	few	TRBJ2-7	CASSLSRDEQYF	TGTGCCAGCAGTTTATCCCGCGACGAGCAGTACTTC
TRBV28	TRBD1	NA	TRBJ1-2	CASSFGLGTGGYGYTF	TGTGCCAGCAGTTTCGGACTGGGGACAGGGGGCTATGGCTACACCTTC
TRBV10-3	TRBD2	NA	TRBJ2-1	CAISGLAGGPRNNEQFF	TGTGCCATCAGTGGGCTAGCGGGGGGGCCAAGGAACAATGAGCAGTTCTTC
TRBV7-6	TRBD1	NA	TRBJ2-5	CASSLGRDRYQETQYF	TGTGCCAGCAGCTTAGGCCGGGACAGGTACCAAGAGACCCAGTACTTC
TRBV7-6	NA	NA	TRBJ2-7	CASSLAGQHGVYEQYF	TGTGCCAGCAGCTTAGCGGGGCAGCATGGCGTGTACGAGCAGTACTTC
TRBV7-2	NA	NA	TRBJ2-5	CASSLGIARETQYF	TGTGCCAGCAGCTTAGGAATAGCGCGTGAGACCCAGTACTTC
TRBV6-4	NA	NA	TRBJ2-1	CASSDSRGNEQFF	TGTGCCAGCAGTGACTCCCGGGGCAATGAGCAGTTCTTC
TRBV15	TRBD2	NA	TRBJ2-5	CATSRDWPGGETQYF	TGTGCCACCAGCAGAGATTGGCCGGGGGGGGAGACCCAGTACTTC
TRBV6-1	NA	few	TRBJ1-6	CASSEALLGSPLHF	TGTGCCAGCAGTGAAGCGCTGCTCGGGTCACCCCTCCACTTT
TRBV9	TRBD2	NA	TRBJ2-1	CASSVATMGLSGRAYNEQFF	TGTGCCAGCAGCGTAGCTACGATGGGGCTTAGCGGGAGGGCCTACAATGAGCAGTTCTTC
TRBV6-1	TRBD2	NA	TRBJ2-3	CASKAGLAGDTQYF	TGTGCCAGCAAAGCGGGACTAGCCGGAGATACGCAGTATTTT
TRBV7-2	TRBD2	NA	TRBJ2-7	CASSLGLANEQYF	TGTGCCAGCAGCTTGGGACTAGCCAACGAGCAGTACTTC
TRBV7-6	TRBD1	few	TRBJ1-1	CASSLGTGEANTEAFF	TGTGCCAGCAGCTTAGGTACAGGGGAGGCAAACACTGAAGCTTTCTTT
TRBV28	TRBD1	NA	TRBJ1-5	CASSLWRGGQGAQHF	TGTGCCAGCAGTTTATGGAGGGGTGGCCAGGGGGCCCAGCATTTT
TRBV19	NA	NA	TRBJ2-2	CASRELGGELFF	TGTGCCAGTAGGGAGTTAGGCGGGGAGCTGTTTTTT
TRBV5-1	NA	NA	TRBJ1-4	CASSPSIGKLFF	TGCGCCAGCAGCCCGTCGATCGGAAAACTGTTTTTT
TRBV19	TRBD1	NA	TRBJ2-6	CASSPGGWTGGSGANVLTF	TGTGCCAGTAGCCCTGGGGGGTGGACAGGGGGCTCTGGGGCCAACGTCCTGACTTTC
TRBV5-4	TRBD2	few	TRBJ2-5	CASSLRTSGRVGETQYF	TGTGCCAGCAGCCTACGGACTAGCGGGAGGGTAGGGGAGACCCAGTACTTC
TRBV7-9	TRBD2	NA	TRBJ2-3	CASRWRTSGRATSTDTQYF	TGTGCCAGCCGATGGCGAACTAGCGGGAGGGCCACTAGCACAGATACGCAGTATTTT